This is a list of T cell receptor beta chains from one sample in a study of a mutant IDH1 vaccine in newly diagnosed glioma. For these receptors, no antigen is known. Generated by immunoSEQ multiplex PCR, the TCRdb table keeps only in-frame clones and is missing some. Of approximately 82,000 clones detected, more than 80% appear once; the ten largest clones hold 0.6% to 0.95%. Source: PBMCs, taken from a glioma patient whose treatment included an IDH1 peptide vaccine. These receptors all come from a woman aged 50 to 65 with glioma. The CDR3 runs from the conserved cysteine through the conserved F or W. The order of the fields is D gene, V gene, clone size, J gene, CDR3 protein, CDR3 DNA. The D gene is left open where the match is weak. Where a row states a size, it is once, few, many or the class of an expanded clone; other rows omit it.

d_call: NA
v_call: TRBV11-2
clone_size: NA
j_call: TRBJ1-2
cdr3_aa: CASSLQGMFYTF
cdr3_nt: TGTGCCAGCAGCTTACAAGGAATGTTCTACACCTTC

d_call: NA
v_call: TRBV19
clone_size: NA
j_call: TRBJ1-1
cdr3_aa: CASSIWGLQRIAEAFF
cdr3_nt: TGTGCCAGTAGTATATGGGGGTTACAGCGGATCGCTGAAGCTTTCTTT

d_call: NA
v_call: TRBV5-5
clone_size: NA
j_call: TRBJ1-4
cdr3_aa: CASSLWTAYNEKLFF
cdr3_nt: TGTGCCAGCAGCCTGTGGACAGCCTATAATGAAAAACTGTTTTTT

d_call: NA
v_call: TRBV27
clone_size: NA
j_call: TRBJ2-7
cdr3_aa: CASSHNDYYEQYF
cdr3_nt: TGTGCCAGCAGTCATAACGATTATTACGAGCAGTACTTC

d_call: NA
v_call: TRBV7-9
clone_size: NA
j_call: TRBJ2-1
cdr3_aa: CASSLLYNDEQFF
cdr3_nt: TGTGCCAGCAGCTTACTGTACAACGATGAGCAGTTCTTC

d_call: NA
v_call: TRBV7-9
clone_size: NA
j_call: TRBJ2-7
cdr3_aa: CAVPLGTVAYEQYF
cdr3_nt: TGTGCCGTTCCTTTAGGGACCGTCGCCTACGAGCAGTACTTC

d_call: TRBD2
v_call: TRBV28
clone_size: NA
j_call: TRBJ2-1
cdr3_aa: CASSSPPRLAGRSSYNEQFF
cdr3_nt: TGTGCCAGCAGTTCGCCCCCGAGACTAGCGGGACGGTCCTCCTACAATGAGCAGTTCTTC

d_call: NA
v_call: TRBV6-1
clone_size: NA
j_call: TRBJ2-5
cdr3_aa: CASNRGGVGTAQYF
cdr3_nt: TGTGCCAGCAACCGTGGGGGTGTGGGGACGGCCCAGTACTTC

d_call: TRBD1
v_call: TRBV30
clone_size: NA
j_call: TRBJ1-5
cdr3_aa: CAWRGSGQGNQPQHF
cdr3_nt: TGTGCCTGGAGGGGTTCGGGACAGGGGAATCAGCCCCAGCATTTT

d_call: TRBD2
v_call: TRBV5-1
clone_size: NA
j_call: TRBJ2-7
cdr3_aa: CASNPSGLIYEQYF
cdr3_nt: TGCGCCAGCAACCCTAGCGGCTTGATCTACGAGCAGTACTTC

d_call: NA
v_call: TRBV21-1
clone_size: NA
j_call: TRBJ2-3
cdr3_aa: CAPHRSNSTDTQYF
cdr3_nt: TGTGCCCCGCACCGCAGCAATAGCACAGATACGCAGTATTTT

d_call: TRBD2
v_call: TRBV2
clone_size: NA
j_call: TRBJ2-4
cdr3_aa: CASLSGRGAKNIQYF
cdr3_nt: TGTGCCAGCCTTAGCGGGAGAGGTGCCAAAAACATTCAGTACTTC

d_call: NA
v_call: TRBV21-1
clone_size: NA
j_call: TRBJ2-3
cdr3_aa: CASSKRRGFGTDTQYF
cdr3_nt: TGTGCCAGCAGCAAAAGGAGGGGGTTTGGCACAGATACGCAGTATTTT

d_call: TRBD1
v_call: TRBV28
clone_size: NA
j_call: TRBJ1-2
cdr3_aa: CASSPGQVSFGYTF
cdr3_nt: TGTGCCAGCAGTCCGGGACAGGTAAGTTTTGGCTACACCTTC

d_call: NA
v_call: TRBV27
clone_size: NA
j_call: TRBJ2-3
cdr3_aa: CASSLRPNLADTQYF
cdr3_nt: TGTGCCAGCAGTTTAAGACCCAATCTCGCAGATACGCAGTATTTT

d_call: NA
v_call: TRBV11-2
clone_size: NA
j_call: TRBJ1-1
cdr3_aa: CASSSRMDGEAFF
cdr3_nt: TGTGCCAGCAGCTCGCGTATGGACGGTGAAGCTTTCTTT

d_call: NA
v_call: TRBV7-9
clone_size: NA
j_call: TRBJ2-7
cdr3_aa: CASSFAQSSYEQYF
cdr3_nt: TGTGCCAGCAGCTTCGCACAGAGCTCCTACGAGCAGTACTTC

d_call: NA
v_call: TRBV21-1
clone_size: NA
j_call: TRBJ2-7
cdr3_aa: CASSVTPGLAYEQYF
cdr3_nt: TGTGCCAGCTCAGTCACCCCGGGACTAGCCTACGAGCAGTACTTC

d_call: NA
v_call: TRBV4-2
clone_size: NA
j_call: TRBJ2-7
cdr3_aa: CASSQVQPPYEQYF
cdr3_nt: TGTGCCAGCAGCCAAGTACAGCCTCCCTACGAGCAGTACTTC

d_call: TRBD2
v_call: TRBV6-6
clone_size: NA
j_call: TRBJ2-7
cdr3_aa: CASKTAGGSYEQYF
cdr3_nt: TGTGCCAGCAAAACGGCGGGAGGGTCCTACGAGCAGTACTTC

d_call: NA
v_call: TRBV28
clone_size: NA
j_call: TRBJ2-5
cdr3_aa: CATLFGQETQYF
cdr3_nt: TGTGCCACTCTTTTCGGACAAGAGACCCAGTACTTC

d_call: NA
v_call: TRBV9
clone_size: NA
j_call: TRBJ1-3
cdr3_aa: CASRTGFSGNTIYF
cdr3_nt: TGTGCCAGCAGGACAGGTTTTTCTGGAAACACCATATATTTT

d_call: NA
v_call: TRBV10-3
clone_size: NA
j_call: TRBJ1-6
cdr3_aa: CAISEEQSSSYNSPLHF
cdr3_nt: TGTGCCATCAGTGAGGAACAGTCCAGCTCCTATAATTCACCCCTCCACTTT

d_call: NA
v_call: TRBV7-8
clone_size: NA
j_call: TRBJ2-7
cdr3_aa: CASSLSYRQTYEQYF
cdr3_nt: TGTGCCAGCAGCTTAAGTTATCGGCAGACCTACGAGCAGTACTTC

d_call: NA
v_call: TRBV6-5
clone_size: NA
j_call: TRBJ2-7
cdr3_aa: CASSSEKQGLEQYF
cdr3_nt: TGTGCCAGCAGTTCCGAAAAGCAGGGGTTGGAGCAGTACTTC

d_call: TRBD2
v_call: TRBV9
clone_size: NA
j_call: TRBJ2-7
cdr3_aa: CASSPGGNDEQYF
cdr3_nt: TGTGCCAGCAGCCCCGGGGGGAACGACGAGCAGTACTTC

d_call: NA
v_call: TRBV28
clone_size: NA
j_call: TRBJ1-2
cdr3_aa: CASQGSLFGYTF
cdr3_nt: TGTGCCAGCCAGGGGTCCCTTTTTGGCTACACCTTC

d_call: TRBD1
v_call: TRBV9
clone_size: NA
j_call: TRBJ2-3
cdr3_aa: CASSLDRGEDTQYF
cdr3_nt: TGTGCCAGCAGCCTCGACAGGGGAGAAGATACGCAGTATTTT

d_call: NA
v_call: TRBV30
clone_size: NA
j_call: TRBJ2-3
cdr3_aa: CAWSQHLGTDTQYF
cdr3_nt: TGTGCTTGGAGTCAACATTTGGGGACAGATACGCAGTATTTT

d_call: TRBD1
v_call: TRBV29-1
clone_size: NA
j_call: TRBJ1-2
cdr3_aa: CSVEGTGGGYTF
cdr3_nt: TGCAGCGTCGAAGGGACAGGGGGCGGCTACACCTTC

d_call: TRBD1
v_call: TRBV4-1
clone_size: NA
j_call: TRBJ2-7
cdr3_aa: CASSQPGQGYEQYF
cdr3_nt: TGCGCCAGCAGCCAACCGGGACAGGGCTACGAGCAGTACTTC

d_call: TRBD1
v_call: TRBV11-2
clone_size: once
j_call: TRBJ1-5
cdr3_aa: CASSSDRGYSNQPQHF
cdr3_nt: TGTGCCAGCAGCTCGGACAGGGGGTATAGCAATCAGCCCCAGCATTTT

d_call: NA
v_call: TRBV6-1
clone_size: NA
j_call: TRBJ2-7
cdr3_aa: CASSEFGQSHYEQYF
cdr3_nt: TGTGCCAGCAGTGAGTTTGGACAGTCACACTACGAGCAGTACTTC

d_call: TRBD1
v_call: TRBV25-1
clone_size: NA
j_call: TRBJ1-2
cdr3_aa: CASSESPGGVKNGYTF
cdr3_nt: TGTGCCAGCAGTGAATCGCCAGGGGGCGTTAAAAATGGCTACACCTTC

d_call: TRBD1
v_call: TRBV14
clone_size: few
j_call: TRBJ2-1
cdr3_aa: CASSQRDRANEQFF
cdr3_nt: TGTGCCAGCAGCCAACGGGACAGGGCCAATGAGCAGTTCTTC

d_call: NA
v_call: TRBV28
clone_size: NA
j_call: TRBJ1-2
cdr3_aa: CASSLTTTPYGYTF
cdr3_nt: TGTGCCAGCAGTTTAACGACGACACCCTACGGCTACACCTTC

d_call: NA
v_call: TRBV28
clone_size: NA
j_call: TRBJ1-5
cdr3_aa: CASSFPGGNQPQHF
cdr3_nt: TGTGCCAGCAGTTTTCCGGGCGGCAATCAGCCCCAGCATTTT

d_call: TRBD2
v_call: TRBV6-6
clone_size: NA
j_call: TRBJ2-3
cdr3_aa: CASSPPSGRAADTQYF
cdr3_nt: TGTGCCAGCAGTCCGCCTAGCGGGAGGGCCGCAGATACGCAGTATTTT

d_call: NA
v_call: TRBV9
clone_size: NA
j_call: TRBJ2-4
cdr3_aa: CASSVTSSDIQYF
cdr3_nt: TGTGCCAGCAGCGTAACATCGTCGGACATTCAGTACTTC

d_call: TRBD2
v_call: TRBV19
clone_size: NA
j_call: TRBJ2-1
cdr3_aa: CASTPGLAGVDEQFF
cdr3_nt: TGTGCCAGTACCCCGGGACTAGCGGGAGTGGATGAGCAGTTCTTC

d_call: TRBD1
v_call: TRBV19
clone_size: NA
j_call: TRBJ2-1
cdr3_aa: CASRSASTGKLYNEQFF
cdr3_nt: TGTGCCAGTAGATCAGCGTCGACAGGGAAACTTTACAATGAGCAGTTCTTC

d_call: TRBD2
v_call: TRBV2
clone_size: NA
j_call: TRBJ2-2
cdr3_aa: CASSPGTSGDTRNTGELFF
cdr3_nt: TGTGCCAGCAGCCCCGGGACTAGCGGGGACACTCGGAACACCGGGGAGCTGTTTTTT

d_call: TRBD1
v_call: TRBV7-9
clone_size: NA
j_call: TRBJ1-2
cdr3_aa: CASSLSGGREDGYTF
cdr3_nt: TGTGCCAGCAGCTTATCAGGGGGTCGTGAGGATGGCTACACCTTC

d_call: TRBD2
v_call: TRBV10-3
clone_size: NA
j_call: TRBJ2-7
cdr3_aa: CAIRYGGSSYEQYF
cdr3_nt: TGTGCCATCAGGTACGGCGGGAGCTCCTACGAGCAGTACTTC